The 23 T cell receptor beta chains presented below share a single source sample, sequenced in a study of blood T cell repertoires in COVID-19. TCRdb's copy holds only in-frame clones and misses some; the assay was immunoSEQ multiplex PCR. The table has over 140,000 clones, over 75% seen once. The sequenced material came from PBMCs or T cells enriched from blood (not recorded which). The receptor source for this set is a woman in her 50s who had recovered from COVID-19.

This rearrangement joins TRBV28 to TRBJ1-3, with 8 positions matching TRBD1. The CDR3 spans 15 residues. Germline CDR1 and CDR2: MDHEN and SYDVKM. Trimming cost V 8 bases and J 0 bases; bases outside gene matches: 6. The DNA for the CDR3 is TGTGCCAGCGCAAGGACAGGGCCCTCTGGAAACACCATATATTTT. Encoded protein: CASARTGPSGNTIYF.

This chain uses TRBV3-1 (or the pseudogene TRBV3-2) with TRBJ2-1; 9 bases map to TRBD2. The germline CDR1 and CDR2 sequences are LGHDT and YNNKEL (reference sequence). This CDR3 is built from 17 residues. V shed 4 bases and J 8 bases; nucleotides not matched to a gene: 15. The CDR3 nucleotides read TGTGCCAGCAGCCGCTCTCGACTAGCGGACGAAAGGGATGAGCAGTTCTTC. It is translated as CASSRSRLADERDEQFF.

V and J are TRBV28 and TRBJ1-4; the match to TRBD1 covers 7 bases. Germline loops: CDR1 MDHEN, CDR2 SYDVKM. The CDR3 spans 15 residues. The V segment lost 6 bases and the J segment 8 bases; nucleotides outside the gene matches: 12. DNA of the CDR3: TGTGCCAGCAGCCGATTTGGAGGGGGCTGGGAAAAACTGTTTTTT. Amino acid sequence: CASSRFGGGWEKLFF.

Worth noting for this clone: One junction end does not reproduce the germline sequence, and a read error may be involved. The rearrangement joins TRBV7-7 to TRBJ2-5; D ambiguous. The CDR3 extends over 16 amino acids. Germline V lookup: CDR1 SSHAT, CDR2 FNYEAQ (reference sequence). The CDR3 DNA reads TGTGCTAGCAGCTTAGGGATAGGCAGCGAATCGGAGACCCAGTACTTC. This encodes CASSLGIGSESETQYF.

The genes are TRBV6-1 and TRBJ1-5, with 8 bases identical to TRBD1. Trimming cost V 1 base and J 7 bases; bases outside gene matches: 9. Germline lookup yields CDR1 MNHNS and CDR2 SASEGT. The CDR3 has 16 residues. The CDR3 protein is CASSEVRTGRGQPQHF. The CDR3 region has the DNA TGTGCCAGCAGTGAAGTTAGGACAGGGCGAGGGCAGCCCCAGCATTTT.

The chain links TRBV11-2 to TRBJ2-5; 9 nucleotides align to TRBD2. The CDR3 length is 15 residues. CDR1 SGHAT and CDR2 FQNNGV come from the germline V gene. Trimming at V came to 6 bases and at J to 2 bases, leaving 7 bases not matched to a gene. CDR3 amino acids: CASRPAGGGQETQYF. CDR3 DNA sequence: TGTGCCAGCAGACCCGCGGGGGGGGGTCAAGAGACCCAGTACTTC.

The DNA for the CDR3 is TGTGCCAGCAGCTCGGACGGGGGATATGGCTACACCTTC. This sequence encodes CASSSDGGYGYTF. V and J are TRBV11-3 and TRBJ1-2, with D perhaps TRBD1 (5 bases). Germline CDR1 reads SGHNT; CDR2 reads YENEEA. V lost 4 bases, J lost 5 bases, and 11 bases lay in between. This CDR3 contains 13 residues.

This chain joins TRBV11-2 and TRBJ2-7; 11 positions match TRBD2. Germline CDR1 is SGHAT and CDR2 is FQNNGV. This CDR3 contains 17 residues. Germline trimming cut 5 bases from V and 9 bases from J; bases unmatched to any gene: 18. The CDR3 is CASSLNALLAGDTVQYF. CDR3 coding DNA: TGTGCCAGCAGCCTCAACGCCTTACTAGCGGGAGATACCGTGCAGTACTTC.

The chain recombines TRBV2 with TRBJ2-7, with 7 bases matching TRBD2. The V segment lost 5 bases and the J segment 7 bases; nucleotides outside the gene matches: 8. Germline CDR1 SNHLY, CDR2 FYNNEI. The CDR3 is 13 amino acids. CDR3 sequence reads: CASSKRDASEQYF. The CDR3 DNA is TGTGCCAGCAGTAAGCGGGACGCTTCGGAGCAGTACTTC.

This rearrangement joins TRBV6-2 or TRBV6-3 to TRBJ2-1; possible D gene TRBD1, 5 bases. Germline-derived CDR1 and CDR2 are MNHEY and SVGEGT. CDR3 length equals 11 residues. Trimming pared 0 bases from V and 11 bases from J, leaving 5 bases between. CDR3 DNA: TGTGCCAGCAGTTACTCGGACAAGCAGTTCTTC. Its protein product is CASSYSDKQFF.

The V gene is TRBV7-9, the J gene TRBJ1-2, with D possibly matching TRBD1 (5 bases). Germline CDR1 and CDR2: SEHNR and FQNEAQ (reference sequence). The CDR3 length is 15 residues. The V and J ends lost 2 bases and 6 bases respectively, with 16 bases between them. CDR3 sequence (DNA): TGTGCCAGCAGCTTAAGTTTCGGGGGAGCGCATGGCTACACCTTC. Translating it yields CASSLSFGGAHGYTF.

In its sample, this clone was seen once. The V gene is TRBV2, the J gene TRBJ2-7, with 7 positions matching TRBD1. The CDR3 contains 12 residues. Germline-derived CDR1 and CDR2 are SNHLY and FYNNEI. V dropped 5 bases and J dropped 3; count of bases not matched to a gene: 1. CDR3 amino acids: CASSYRGYEQYF. The CDR3 DNA reads as TGTGCCAGCAGTTACAGGGGCTACGAGCAGTACTTC.

The V call is TRBV11-2, the J call TRBJ1-6, with no clear D. CDR1 SGHAT and CDR2 FQNNGV come from the germline V gene. The V end was cut by 7 bases, the J end by 6 bases, with 19 bases between. The length of the CDR3 is 16 residues. The DNA of the CDR3 is TGTGCCAGCACCAACTCCAAGGGCGCGGGTAATTCACCCCTCCACTTT. Translated, it gives CASTNSKGAGNSPLHF. Full variable domain (outside the CDR3, taken from reference TRBV11-2 and TRBJ1-6): EAGVAQSPRYKIIEKRQSVAFWCNPISGHATLYWYQQILGQGPKLLIQFQNNGVVDDSQLPKDRFSAERLKGVDSTLKIQPAKLEDSAVYLCASTNSKGAGNSPLHFGNGTRLTVT.

The V and J genes are TRBV27 and TRBJ2-6; TRBD1 might be the D (7 bases). Germline values: CDR1 MNHEY, CDR2 SMNVEV (reference sequence). The V end lost 3 bases, the J end lost 2 bases, and 14 bases lay between the germline ends. The CDR3 is 17 amino acids. The CDR3 region has the DNA TGTGCCAGCAGTTTCTTTTCAGGGGGGCCTGGGGCCAACGTCCTGACTTTC. Its protein product is CASSFFSGGPGANVLTF. The full variable domain, with the rest looked up from reference TRBV27 and TRBJ2-6, is EAQVTQNPRYLITVTGKKLTVTCSQNMNHEYMSWYRQDPGLGLRQIYYSMNVEVTDKGDVPEGYKVSRKEKRNFPLILESPSPNQTSLYFCASSFFSGGPGANVLTFGAGSRLTVL.

This clone was seen only once. V is TRBV9 and J is TRBJ2-3, with 12 bases identical to TRBD2. Germline V lookup: CDR1 SGDLS, CDR2 YYNGEE. Trimming cost V 0 bases and J 1 base; bases outside gene matches: 6. This CDR3 comprises 18 residues. The CDR3 coding sequence is TGTGCCAGCAGCGTAGCCACTAGCGGGGGGAGCCGCACAGATACGCAGTATTTT. This codes for CASSVATSGGSRTDTQYF.

CDR3 nucleotides: TGTGCCTGGAGTGTACAAAGCAATCAGCCCCAGCATTTT. Translating it yields CAWSVQSNQPQHF. This chain links TRBV30 with TRBJ1-5; D unclear. V was pared by 0 bases and J by 1 base, with 4 bases between. This CDR3 is 13 amino acids long. Germline V CDR1 and CDR2: GTSNPN, SVGIG (reference sequence).

The gene calls are TRBV4-1 and TRBJ2-1; the match to TRBD2 covers 7 bases. The CDR3 spans 14 residues. Trimming removed 4 bases from V and 1 base from J; junction bases left unmatched: 1. CDR1 is MGHRA and CDR2 is YSYEKL in the germline V gene. The DNA of the CDR3 is TGCGCCAGCAGCCCAGCGGGGTCCTACAATGAGCAGTTCTTC. Encoded protein: CASSPAGSYNEQFF.

The rearrangement links TRBV11-2 to TRBJ1-1; D not certain. CDR1 is SGHAT and CDR2 is FQNNGV in the germline V gene. Trimming took 5 bases from V and 1 from J, leaving 5 bases between them. This CDR3 contains 12 residues. Written as DNA, the CDR3 is TGTGCCAGCAGCGGTAGGAACACTGAAGCTTTCTTT. Translation gives CASSGRNTEAFF. The full variable domain, in which reference TRBV11-2 and TRBJ1-1 provide the parts outside the CDR3, is EAGVAQSPRYKIIEKRQSVAFWCNPISGHATLYWYQQILGQGPKLLIQFQNNGVVDDSQLPKDRFSAERLKGVDSTLKIQPAKLEDSAVYLCASSGRNTEAFFGQGTRLTVV.

The genes are TRBV5-1 and TRBJ2-7, with TRBD1 matching over 8 bases. CDR1 is SGHRS and CDR2 is YFSETQ in the germline V gene. The CDR3 is made up of 13 amino acids. Germline trimming cut 1 base from V and 3 bases from J; bases unmatched to any gene: 0. The CDR3 loop reads CASSLTGGYEQYF. The CDR3 DNA follows: TGCGCCAGCAGCTTGACAGGGGGCTACGAGCAGTACTTC.

The rearrangement uses TRBV27 and TRBJ1-5; 7 bases are shared with TRBD1. Losses at the gene ends were 3 bases for V and 2 bases for J; bases not matched to a gene: 13. Per germline, CDR1 MNHEY and CDR2 SMNVEV (reference sequence). The CDR3 extends over 18 amino acids. CDR3 sequence reads: CASSLIPPRDRRNQPQHF. CDR3 in DNA: TGTGCCAGCAGTTTGATCCCTCCCCGGGACAGACGCAATCAGCCCCAGCATTTT.

The chain links TRBV19 to TRBJ2-5; TRBD2 matches 13 bases. The germline gives CDR1 LNHDA, CDR2 SQIVND (reference sequence). The CDR3 has 16 residues. The V segment lost 5 bases and the J segment 2 bases; nucleotides outside the gene matches: 5. The CDR3 loop reads CASSLGLAGNQETQYF. As DNA, the CDR3 is TGTGCCAGTAGTTTGGGACTAGCGGGGAATCAAGAGACCCAGTACTTC.

About this clone: Mismatch with germline at one junction end may stem from a read error. CDR3 sequence (DNA): TGTGCCAGCACCTTGTTGGGAGGCGGGGAGCTGTTTTTT. Its translation is CASTLLGGGELFF. The chain is built from TRBV5-5 and TRBJ2-2, with D possibly TRBD2 on 6 matching bases. Per the germline V gene, CDR1 is SGHKS and CDR2 is YYEKEE (reference sequence). This CDR3 has 13 amino acids.

The CDR3, as DNA: TGTGCCAGCAGCAAAGAGGGGTCCCGGGACAGGGCCCTTAACACTGAAGCTTTCTTT. Translation gives CASSKEGSRDRALNTEAFF. This chain joins TRBV21-1 and TRBJ1-1; the table's D call of TRBD1 was not tested on the DNA. TRBV21-1 has pseudogene status. The CDR3 has 19 residues.